This TCR beta chain was sequenced during a study of identical twins. TCRdb ran MiXCR on the 5' RACE reads and lists one entry per CDR3 protein. The sample carries fewer than 550,000 distinct CDR3 sequences, roughly an eighth recorded once. Everyone who donated was a healthy Caucasian. The same specimen was also included in a second study, on yellow fever vaccine responses in identical twins.

The sequence was collected from a woman under 30 in good health. Specimen: CD4+ T cells sorted from blood.

The CDR3 sequence: CASSPRLSGGSEQFF. In DNA form, the CDR3 reads TGTGCCAGCAGCCCGCGGCTTAGCGGGGGCTCGGAGCAGTTCTTC. The rearrangement links TRBV11-2 to TRBJ2-1, with 9 bases that match TRBD2. The CDR3 runs 15 residues. With V trimmed by 5 bases and J by 10 bases, 12 bases remained unmatched. CDR1 SGHAT and CDR2 FQNNGV come from the germline V gene.